This TCR beta chain was captured by sequencing in a study of cytomegalovirus exposure and HLA in healthy donors. Study results and limitations: Associated with cytomegalovirus, according to the listing, were 150 to 200 TCR beta chains. DRB1 had the most TCR associations and HLA-C the fewest, a later analysis found, with rates varying by HLA locus.

The PCR had 60 Vbeta and 13 Jbeta primers. Assay: immunoSEQ multiplex PCR; the TCRdb copy retains only in-frame clones and omits some. The table has approximately 200,000 clones, more than 65% seen once. Donors sampled were nominally healthy, though unrecorded immune exposures were likely. As for this clone: Antigen unknown.

Germline assignment: CDR1 MNHEY and CDR2 SVGAGI. The CDR3 spans 13 residues. Germline trimming cut 5 bases from V and 8 bases from J; bases unmatched to any gene: 5. The rearrangement joins TRBV6-5 to TRBJ2-1; 8 bases agree with TRBD2. The sequenced sample was PBMCs. This TCR derives from a woman aged 25-40 years in good health and CMV-seropositive. The CDR3 sequence: CASSQREWYEQFF. The CDR3 DNA sequence: TGTGCCAGCAGTCAGCGGGAGTGGTATGAGCAGTTCTTC.